This T cell receptor beta chain was obtained from a study of shared clonotypes between healthy human individuals (TCRdb year 2020). The study in broad terms: The cohort included a few men and a couple of women between 18 and 49 years of age. Different laboratories and diverse techniques were used to prepare libraries and sequence TCR repertoires, to increase sequencing depth and limit assay-specific biases. Per donor, three plates each were used for CD4 naive and CD4 memory, two for CD8 naive, and one for CD8 memory. The study deeply sequenced blood TCR repertoires of about 5 healthy adults to estimate repertoire size and the extent of clonotype sharing between individuals. Each donor's leukapheresis produced roughly between roughly 0.85 and 9.5 billion PBMCs.

The donors were healthy, HIV-negative adults with no recently reported acute infections or vaccinations. All donors were Caucasian adults living in Nashville, Tennessee, USA. Magnetic negative selection was used to enrich CD4+ T cells, after which naive cells were positively selected on CD45RA and the negative fraction became the memory subset. After blood collection by leukapheresis, PBMCs were isolated using Ficoll-Histopaque density gradient centrifugation and then cryopreserved in the vapor phase of liquid nitrogen. Analytical flow cytometry was used to check the purity and quantity of every magnetically sorted T cell population. Genomic DNA was isolated from every sorted fraction and measured by UV absorbance on a Nanodrop 2000c. Comment on this clone: No cognate antigen has been identified for it. Qualities for individual bases were not recorded, and no much larger clone is one base off.

Paper-wide results and their limitations: Based on pairwise subsampling, the degree of clonotype sharing among donors was expected to be affected by sequencing depth. The small number of donors limited the genetic and exposure-history diversity represented. Compared with non-shared clonotypes, the clonotypes found in all four sorted-subset donors had higher generation probabilities. Even with the large sequencing depth, rarefaction of the sorted-subset datasets indicated that sequencing was incomplete. Sampling was restricted to blood, and TCR repertoires in tissues likely differ from the TCR repertoires found in blood. Larger estimated clonotype richness was generally found for naive subsets than for memory subsets. When a handful of donors were compared, the shared fraction of clonotypes was roughly 5% for naive CD4, approximately 3.5% for naive CD8, 2.3% for memory CD4, and 0.4% for memory CD8.

Using the deep immunoSEQ assay, multiplex PCR amplified TCR CDR3 regions from genomic DNA. Extracted genomic DNA from each cell subset was spread evenly across all wells of several immunoSEQ 96-well plates, with each plate serving as a replicate. Each replicate PCR for sorted subsets received about 0.2 ug genomic DNA, equal to around 32,000 T cell genomes. The purified libraries were quantified using a Qubit 3.0 fluorometer, sized with a Bioanalyzer 2100, and then quantified again using the KAPA Library Quantification kit. Each immunoSEQ 96-well plate was sequenced on its own single-read 150-cycle Illumina NextSeq 550 flow cell. In the paper's pipeline: Because the immunoSEQ output held only junctional sequences and lacked quality scores, the filtering could not match the filtering applied to full-length reads. To assign V/J genes and CDR3, sequences were annotated against IMGT germline references using PyIR, a Python wrapper for IgBLAST v1.9. Any read was removed if the V/J assignment was weak (E-value above 1e-6), the CDR3 was missing, or the read contained stop codons, out-of-frame junctions, or ambiguous translated residues. V3J clonotypes were defined as sequences sharing an identical inferred V gene, J gene, and CDR3 amino acid sequence. Percentage overlap between repertoires was computed as shared unique clonotypes divided by the size of the smaller repertoire. Richness of each repertoire was evaluated using RTK rarefaction, the Chao1 estimator, and Recon v2.1 estimates of unobserved clonotypes. Generation probabilities for all TCRbeta clonotypes obtained by the gDNA method from a few donors were computed using OLGA. This is the immuneACCESS table as TCRdb keeps it, with only in-frame sequences that have V and J called. A part of the clones is gone; compared with another copy, unresolved V genes explain less than half, and the rest is unexplained. V and J calls and clone size are copied from that table; D and trimming were computed from the DNA. For this sample the table gives about 2.4 million clones, of which 90% to 95% were detected only once. Of the sample, around 0.4% is held by the ten largest clones.

Reading the germline V gene gives CDR1 MDHEN and CDR2 SYDVKM. Measured from the cysteine to the phenylalanine, the CDR3 is 15 residues long. Just the 45-base CDR3 DNA is kept, in frame starting at base 1. V is pruned by 5 bases and J by 3 bases, leaving 10 bases of the junction without a gene match. The sequence is built from TRBV28 and TRBJ2-7, with 7 bases aligning to TRBD1. The origin of this receptor is a man between 18 and 35 years old in good health. Some clones in this sample may be carry-over from other donors' samples. Sequencing was performed on naive CD4+ T cells from PBMCs. What the cell subset or site label conveys for this sample: CD45RA+ positively selected. The CDR3 loop reads CASSPYRGTRYEQYF. DNA sequence: TGTGCCAGCAGTCCGTACAGGGGAACCCGCTACGAGCAGTACTTC. When the CDR3 is completed using the reference TRBV28 and TRBJ2-7 genes on either side, the full variable domain is DVKVTQSSRYLVKRTGEKVFLECVQDMDHENMFWYRQDPGLGLRLIYFSYDVKMKEKGDIPEGYSVSREKKERFSLILESASTNQTSMYLCASSPYRGTRYEQYFGPGTRLTVT.